Listed here are 8 T cell receptor beta chains from one sample, sequenced in a study of T cell responses to AZD1222 COVID-19 vaccine. Produced via immunoSEQ multiplex PCR; TCRdb's table is partial and in-frame only. The table lists some 110,000 clones, roughly 87% of them singletons, with approximately 7.5% in the top ten. The sequenced sample was peripheral blood, obtained on day 0 of AZD1222 vaccination. These receptor sequences come from an adult in good health.

This clone is a singleton in its sample. The chain recombines TRBV3-1 (or the pseudogene TRBV3-2) with TRBJ2-3; 13 bases match TRBD2. CDR3 size: 20 residues. The V segment lost 6 bases and the J segment 4 bases; nucleotides outside the gene matches: 19. The V gene's germline CDR1 is LGHDT and CDR2 YNNKEL (reference sequence). CDR3 sequence: CASSSFLVTSGGATPDTQYF. The CDR3 DNA reads TGTGCCAGCAGTTCCTTCCTCGTTACTAGCGGGGGGGCCACCCCAGATACGCAGTATTTT.

This rearrangement joins TRBV27 to TRBJ2-7; D is unresolved. The CDR3 has 13 amino acids. Germline loops: CDR1 MNHEY, CDR2 SMNVEV (reference sequence). Deletions cut 5 bases from V and 4 bases from J, with 12 bases between. Here the CDR3 reads CASSLPGRYEQYF. Here the CDR3 DNA reads TGTGCCAGCAGTCTCCCCGGACGGTACGAGCAGTACTTC.

This chain joins TRBV29-1 and TRBJ2-3, with 10 positions matching TRBD2. J was trimmed by 2 bases and V by 3 bases; bases with no gene match: 14. Germline CDR1 reads SQVTM; CDR2 reads ANQGSEA. The CDR3 extends over 18 amino acids. Here the CDR3 DNA reads TGCAGCGTTGATGGGCTAGCGGGAGTTATAGCGCTCACAGATACGCAGTATTTT. Its translation is CSVDGLAGVIALTDTQYF.

The V call is TRBV6-1, the J call TRBJ1-1; 7 bases line up with TRBD1. The V gene's germline CDR1 is MNHNS and CDR2 SASEGT. V was pared by 4 bases and J by 0 bases, with 8 bases of the junction left unmatched. The CDR3 loop spans 16 amino acids. The CDR3 sequence: CASSGQGSHMNTEAFF. The CDR3 DNA sequence: TGTGCCAGCAGTGGACAGGGTTCCCACATGAACACTGAAGCTTTCTTT.

This clone has a handful of counts. The chain employs TRBV5-1 and TRBJ2-5, with D possibly being TRBD1 (7 bases). Germline assignment: CDR1 SGHRS and CDR2 YFSETQ. The CDR3 loop spans 14 amino acids. V shed 0 bases and J shed 4 bases, with 10 bases lying between them. The CDR3 reads CASSLGQGGETQYF. The CDR3 bases are TGCGCCAGCAGCTTGGGACAGGGAGGAGAGACCCAGTACTTC.

V is TRBV6-4 and J is TRBJ2-3, with 7 nucleotides matching TRBD2. CDR1 MRHNA and CDR2 SNTAGT come from the germline V gene. The CDR3 sequence is 14 residues long. V lost 6 bases to trimming and J lost 4 bases; unmatched junction nucleotides: 7. CDR3 nucleotides: TGTGCCAGCAGCCTCGGGGGAGGGGCAGATACGCAGTATTTT. It encodes CASSLGGGADTQYF.

CDR3 sequence (DNA): TGTGCCAGCACCCAGACAGGGAATGGCTACACCTTC. It specifies CASTQTGNGYTF. The chain is built from TRBV12-3 or TRBV12-4 and TRBJ1-2; 7 bases are a match to TRBD1. V was clipped by 7 bases and J by 6 bases; unmatched bases: 5. The CDR3 totals 12 residues.

V gene TRBV5-1 combines with J gene TRBJ1-1; 8 nucleotides agree with TRBD1. The trim removed 4 bases at V and 4 bases at J, leaving 3 bases unmatched. CDR1 SGHRS and CDR2 YFSETQ come from the germline V gene. The CDR3 runs 13 residues. The CDR3 here is CASSQQGGTEAFF. DNA for the CDR3: TGCGCCAGCAGCCAACAGGGGGGCACTGAAGCTTTCTTT.